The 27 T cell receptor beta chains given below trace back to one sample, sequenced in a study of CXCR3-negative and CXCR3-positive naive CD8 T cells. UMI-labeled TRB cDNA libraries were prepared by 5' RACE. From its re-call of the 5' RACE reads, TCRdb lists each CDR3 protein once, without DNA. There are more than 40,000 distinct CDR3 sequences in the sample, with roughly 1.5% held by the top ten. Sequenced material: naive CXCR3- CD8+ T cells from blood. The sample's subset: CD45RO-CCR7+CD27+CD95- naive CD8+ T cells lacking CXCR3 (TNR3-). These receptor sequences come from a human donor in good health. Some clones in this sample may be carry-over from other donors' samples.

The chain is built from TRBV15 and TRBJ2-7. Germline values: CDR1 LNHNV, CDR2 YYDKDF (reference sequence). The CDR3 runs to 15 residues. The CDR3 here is CATSRDGQLSYEQYF.

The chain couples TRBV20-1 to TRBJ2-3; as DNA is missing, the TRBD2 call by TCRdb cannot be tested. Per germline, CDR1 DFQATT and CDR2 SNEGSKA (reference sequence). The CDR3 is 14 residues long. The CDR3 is CSAIPSNTTDTQYF.

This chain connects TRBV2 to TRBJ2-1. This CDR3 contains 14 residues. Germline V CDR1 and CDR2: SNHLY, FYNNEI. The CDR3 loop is CASSVDMHYNEQFF. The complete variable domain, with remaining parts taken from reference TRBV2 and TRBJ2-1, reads EPEVTQTPSHQVTQMGQEVILRCVPISNHLYFYWYRQILGQKVEFLVSFYNNEISEKSEIFDDQFSVERPDGSNFTLKIRSTKLEDSAMYFCASSVDMHYNEQFFGPGTRLTVL.

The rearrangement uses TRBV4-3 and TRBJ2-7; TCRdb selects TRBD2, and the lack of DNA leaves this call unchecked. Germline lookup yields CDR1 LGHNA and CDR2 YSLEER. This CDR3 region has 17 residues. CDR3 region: CASSPSGGANKKGEQYF.

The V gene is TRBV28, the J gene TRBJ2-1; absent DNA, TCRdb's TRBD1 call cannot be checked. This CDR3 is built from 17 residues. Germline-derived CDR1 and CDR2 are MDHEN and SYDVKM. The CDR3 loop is CASSPGLHRTVYNEQFF.

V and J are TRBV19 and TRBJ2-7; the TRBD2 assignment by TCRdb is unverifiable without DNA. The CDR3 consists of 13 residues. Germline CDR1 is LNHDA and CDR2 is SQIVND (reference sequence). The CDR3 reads CASSMRQAYEQYF.

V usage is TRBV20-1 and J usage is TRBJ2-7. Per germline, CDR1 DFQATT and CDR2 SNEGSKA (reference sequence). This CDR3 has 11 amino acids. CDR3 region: CSARLSYEQYF.

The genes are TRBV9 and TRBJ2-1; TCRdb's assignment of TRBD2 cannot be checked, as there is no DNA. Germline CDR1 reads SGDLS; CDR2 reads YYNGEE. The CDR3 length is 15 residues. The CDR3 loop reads CASSVEVKAGNEQFF.

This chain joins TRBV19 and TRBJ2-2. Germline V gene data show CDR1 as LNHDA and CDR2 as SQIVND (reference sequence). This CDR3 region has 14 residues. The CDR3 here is CASSIDRNTAELFF.

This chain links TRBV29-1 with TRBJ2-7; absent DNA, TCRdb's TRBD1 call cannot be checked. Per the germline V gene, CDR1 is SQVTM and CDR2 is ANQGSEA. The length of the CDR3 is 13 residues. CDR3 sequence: CSVLRQGIHEQYF.

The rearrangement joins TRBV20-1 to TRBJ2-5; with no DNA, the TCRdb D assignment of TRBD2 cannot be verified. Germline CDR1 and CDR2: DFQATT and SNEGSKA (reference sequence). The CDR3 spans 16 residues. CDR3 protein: CSARGTSGGGGETQYF.

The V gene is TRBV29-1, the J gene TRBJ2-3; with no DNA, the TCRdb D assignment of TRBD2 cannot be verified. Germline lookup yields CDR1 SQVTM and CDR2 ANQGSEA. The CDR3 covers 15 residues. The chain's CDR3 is CSVVSGRDSLDTQYF.

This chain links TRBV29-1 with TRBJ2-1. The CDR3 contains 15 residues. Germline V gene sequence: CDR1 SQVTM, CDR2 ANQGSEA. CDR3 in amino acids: CSVVLYPSSYNEQFF.

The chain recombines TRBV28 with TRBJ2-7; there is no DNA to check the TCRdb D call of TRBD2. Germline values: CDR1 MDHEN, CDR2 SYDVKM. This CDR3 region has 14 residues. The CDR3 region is CASGESVTFYEQYF.

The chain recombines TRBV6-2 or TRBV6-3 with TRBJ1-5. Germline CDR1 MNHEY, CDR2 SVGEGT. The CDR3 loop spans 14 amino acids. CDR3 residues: CASSQDIENQPQHF.

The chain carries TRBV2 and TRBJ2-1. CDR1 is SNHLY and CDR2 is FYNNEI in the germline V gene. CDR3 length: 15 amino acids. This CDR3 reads CASMEGRLSYNEQFF.

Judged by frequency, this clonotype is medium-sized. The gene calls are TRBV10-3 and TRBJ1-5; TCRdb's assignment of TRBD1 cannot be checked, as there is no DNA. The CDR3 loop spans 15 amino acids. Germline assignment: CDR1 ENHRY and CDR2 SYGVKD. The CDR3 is CAISESLTVNQPQHF.

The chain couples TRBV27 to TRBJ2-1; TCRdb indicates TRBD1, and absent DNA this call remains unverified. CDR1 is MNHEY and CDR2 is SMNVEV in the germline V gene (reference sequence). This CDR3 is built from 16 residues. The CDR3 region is CASSLAGGASYNEQFF.

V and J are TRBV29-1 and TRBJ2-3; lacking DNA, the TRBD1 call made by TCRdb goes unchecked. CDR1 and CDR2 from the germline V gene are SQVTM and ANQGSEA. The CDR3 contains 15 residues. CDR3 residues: CSVDIGQDPTDTQYF.

The CDR3 sequence: CASSPAGLIHKQFF. The chain is built from TRBV5-1 and TRBJ2-1. The CDR3 covers 14 residues. Germline-derived CDR1 and CDR2 are SGHRS and YFSETQ.

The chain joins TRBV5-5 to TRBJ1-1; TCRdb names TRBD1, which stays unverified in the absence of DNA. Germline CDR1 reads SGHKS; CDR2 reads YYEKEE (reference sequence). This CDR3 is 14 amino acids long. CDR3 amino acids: CASSSGELDTEAFF.

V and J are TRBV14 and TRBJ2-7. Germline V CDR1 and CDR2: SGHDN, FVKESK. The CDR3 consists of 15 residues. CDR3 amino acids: CASSQARLTPHEQYF.

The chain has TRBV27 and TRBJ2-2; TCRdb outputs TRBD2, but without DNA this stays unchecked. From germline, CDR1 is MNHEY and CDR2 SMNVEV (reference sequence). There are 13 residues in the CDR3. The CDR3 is CASSFRKSGELFF.

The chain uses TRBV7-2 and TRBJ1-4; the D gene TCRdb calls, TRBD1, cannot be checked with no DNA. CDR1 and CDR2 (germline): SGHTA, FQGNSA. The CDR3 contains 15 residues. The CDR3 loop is CASSNLGQGDEKLFF.

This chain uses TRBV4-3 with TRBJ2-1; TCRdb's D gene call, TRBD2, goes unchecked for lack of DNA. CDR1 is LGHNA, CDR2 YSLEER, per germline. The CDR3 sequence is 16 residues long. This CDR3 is CASSQSLAGGRNEQFF.

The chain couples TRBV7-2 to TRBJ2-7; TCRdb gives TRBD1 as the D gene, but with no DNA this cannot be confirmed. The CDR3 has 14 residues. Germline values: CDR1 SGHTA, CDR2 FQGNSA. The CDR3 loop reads CASSFGTNYYEQYF.

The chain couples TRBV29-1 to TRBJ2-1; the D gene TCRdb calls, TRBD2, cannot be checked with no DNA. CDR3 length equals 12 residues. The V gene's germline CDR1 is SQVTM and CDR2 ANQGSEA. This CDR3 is CSVSGTSDEQFF.